This T cell receptor beta chain was sequenced in a study of radiation and T cells in renal cell carcinoma. Here immunoSEQ multiplex PCR was the method, and the copy in TCRdb shows in-frame clones only, minus some. The sample has 150,000 or so clones, about 87% seen once. The germline V gene encodes CDR1 MNHEY and CDR2 SVGAGI. The V end was cut by 0 bases, the J end by 3 bases, with 6 bases between. The CDR3 spans 14 residues. Time point given: baseline pretreatment blood. Stated treatment: 15 Gy SBRT to primary tumor, nephrectomy 4 weeks later. The chain links TRBV6-5 to TRBJ1-3; D is unresolved. The TCR sequence derives from a woman in her 70s with renal cell carcinoma. The sample in question was blood, obtained from a patient whose treatment included radiotherapy and nephrectomy. The CDR3 protein is CASSYSIGGNTIYF. The CDR3 bases are TGTGCCAGCAGTTACTCGATAGGTGGAAACACCATATATTTT.